Shown below are 5 T cell receptor beta chains from a single sample sequenced in a study of blood T cell repertoires in COVID-19. Assay used: immunoSEQ multiplex PCR; TCRdb lists only in-frame clones, some missing. The sample shows 200,000 to 250,000 clones, around 86% of them seen only once. Sequenced material: PBMCs or T cells enriched from blood (not recorded which). All receptors come from a woman aged 45-59 years who had recovered from COVID-19.

As concerns this clone: The same CDR3 arises from other DNA sequences in this sample as well. Written as DNA, the CDR3 is TGTGCCAGCAGCTTAGCCTCCGGGGGGAAGACCCAGTACTTC. It yields the protein CASSLASGGKTQYF. The chain is built from TRBV7-2 and TRBJ2-5; the match to TRBD2 covers 7 bases. This CDR3 has 14 residues. J lost 6 bases, V lost 0 bases, and 4 bases had no gene match. Looked up from germline, CDR1 is SGHTA and CDR2 is FQGNSA.

The chain employs TRBV19 and TRBJ2-1, with 7 bases that match TRBD2. The CDR3 totals 12 residues. With 7 bases clipped from V and 12 bases from J, the junction kept 9 bases outside the gene matches. Germline lookup yields CDR1 LNHDA and CDR2 SQIVND (reference sequence). CDR3 loop: CASKGTWEGQFF. CDR3 nucleotide sequence: TGTGCCAGTAAGGGGACTTGGGAGGGGCAGTTCTTC.

This chain connects TRBV6-5 to TRBJ1-2, with D perhaps matching TRBD1 (5 bases). V lost 7 bases to trimming and J lost 5 bases, with 20 bases between them. The length of the CDR3 is 15 residues. CDR1 and CDR2 (germline): MNHEY, SVGAGI. This CDR3 reads CASIRRGSTEYGYTF. The CDR3, as DNA: TGTGCCAGCATTAGAAGGGGCAGCACAGAATATGGCTACACCTTC.

This clone came up once. In DNA form, the CDR3 reads TGTGCCAGCTCACCATACGCGGATGAAAAACTGTTTTTT. Its translation is CASSPYADEKLFF. This sequence joins TRBV18 and TRBJ1-4; D is unclear. Trimming left V 2 bases short and J 6 bases short, with 7 bases between. The CDR3 is made up of 13 amino acids. Germline V CDR1 and CDR2: KGHSH, LQKENI.

The chain is built from TRBV6-2 or TRBV6-3 and TRBJ1-5; no reliable D call. The CDR3 has 15 amino acids. Trimming removed 4 bases at V and 3 bases at J, with 13 bases between. The V gene's germline CDR1 is MNHEY and CDR2 SVGEGT. Written as DNA, the CDR3 is TGTGCCAGCAGTTCGGGGTCAGCCTACAATCAGCCCCAGCATTTT. Protein: CASSSGSAYNQPQHF.